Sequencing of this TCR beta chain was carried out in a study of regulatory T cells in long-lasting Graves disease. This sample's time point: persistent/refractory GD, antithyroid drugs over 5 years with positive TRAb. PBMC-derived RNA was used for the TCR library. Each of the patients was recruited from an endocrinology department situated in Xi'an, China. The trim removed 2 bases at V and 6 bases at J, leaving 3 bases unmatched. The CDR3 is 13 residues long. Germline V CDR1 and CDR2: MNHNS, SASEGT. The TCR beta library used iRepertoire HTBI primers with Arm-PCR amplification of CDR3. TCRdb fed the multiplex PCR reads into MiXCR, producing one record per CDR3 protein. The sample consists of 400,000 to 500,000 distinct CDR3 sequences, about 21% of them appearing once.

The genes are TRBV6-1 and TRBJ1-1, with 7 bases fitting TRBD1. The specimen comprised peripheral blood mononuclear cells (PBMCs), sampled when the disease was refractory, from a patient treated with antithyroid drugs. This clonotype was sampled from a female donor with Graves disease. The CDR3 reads CASSEFTGAEAFF. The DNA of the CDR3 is TGTGCCAGCAGTGAATTTACAGGGGCTGAAGCTTTCTTT.